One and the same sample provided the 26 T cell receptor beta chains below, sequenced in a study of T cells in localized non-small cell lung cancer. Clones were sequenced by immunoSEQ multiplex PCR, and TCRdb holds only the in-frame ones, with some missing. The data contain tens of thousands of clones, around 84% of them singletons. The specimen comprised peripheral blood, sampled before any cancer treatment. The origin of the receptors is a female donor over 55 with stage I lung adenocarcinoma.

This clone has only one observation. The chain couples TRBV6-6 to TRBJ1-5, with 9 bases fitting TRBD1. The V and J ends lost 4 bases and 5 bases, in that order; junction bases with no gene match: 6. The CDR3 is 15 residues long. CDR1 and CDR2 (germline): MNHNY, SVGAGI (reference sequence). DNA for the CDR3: TGTGCCAGCAGTTTTCTCCGACAGGGGGATCAGCCCCAGCATTTT. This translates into CASSFLRQGDQPQHF.

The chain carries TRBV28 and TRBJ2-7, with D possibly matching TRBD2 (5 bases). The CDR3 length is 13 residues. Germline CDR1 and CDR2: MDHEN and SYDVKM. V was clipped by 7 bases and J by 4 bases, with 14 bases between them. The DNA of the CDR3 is TGTGCCAGCAAAAAGCGGAGATCTTACGAGCAGTACTTC. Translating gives CASKKRRSYEQYF.

CDR3 coding DNA: TGTGCCAGCAGCTTGGTGGGGCTCGCGGGACACTTGAACACTGAAGCTTTCTTT. This codes for CASSLVGLAGHLNTEAFF. This chain joins TRBV5-8 and TRBJ1-1; the D gene is possibly TRBD1 (6 bases). Trimming took off 0 bases at V and 0 bases at J, with 18 bases between the two ends. The CDR3 consists of 18 residues. Germline values: CDR1 SGHTS, CDR2 YDEGEE.

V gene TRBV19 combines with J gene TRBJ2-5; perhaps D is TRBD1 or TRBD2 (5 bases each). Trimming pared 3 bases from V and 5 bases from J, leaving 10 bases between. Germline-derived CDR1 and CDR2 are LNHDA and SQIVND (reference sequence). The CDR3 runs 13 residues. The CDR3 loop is CASSILGVETQYF. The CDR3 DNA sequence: TGTGCCAGTAGTATTTTGGGGGTTGAGACCCAGTACTTC.

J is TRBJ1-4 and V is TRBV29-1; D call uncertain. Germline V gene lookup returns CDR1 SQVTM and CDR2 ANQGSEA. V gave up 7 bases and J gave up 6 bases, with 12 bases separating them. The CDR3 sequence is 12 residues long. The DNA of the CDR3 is TGCAGCGCCGTGAACGTGGATGAAAAACTGTTTTTT. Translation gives CSAVNVDEKLFF.

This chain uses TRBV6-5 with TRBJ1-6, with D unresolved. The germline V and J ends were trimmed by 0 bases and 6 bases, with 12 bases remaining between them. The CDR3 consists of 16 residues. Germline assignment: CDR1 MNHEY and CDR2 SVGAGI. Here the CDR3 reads CASSYSSSLGNSPLHF. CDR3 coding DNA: TGTGCCAGCAGTTACTCTTCGTCTTTGGGTAATTCACCCCTCCACTTT.

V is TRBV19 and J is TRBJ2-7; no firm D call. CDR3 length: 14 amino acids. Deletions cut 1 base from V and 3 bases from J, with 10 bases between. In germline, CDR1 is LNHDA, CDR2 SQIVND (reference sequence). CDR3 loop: CASSIGTANYEQYF. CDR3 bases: TGTGCCAGTAGTATAGGGACGGCAAACTACGAGCAGTACTTC. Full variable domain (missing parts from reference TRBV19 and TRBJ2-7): DGGITQSPKYLFRKEGQNVTLSCEQNLNHDAMYWYRQDPGQGLRLIYYSQIVNDFQKGDIAEGYSVSREKKESFPLTVTSAQKNPTAFYLCASSIGTANYEQYFGPGTRLTVT.

This chain's CDR3 is CASSPGGYEQYF. The CDR3 bases are TGTGCCAGCAGTCCGGGGGGCTACGAGCAGTACTTC. The gene calls are TRBV28 and TRBJ2-7, with TRBD2 identical over 7 bases. V shed 5 bases, J shed 3 bases, and the junction held 1 base outside the gene matches. Germline CDR1 is MDHEN and CDR2 is SYDVKM. This CDR3 spans 12 amino acids.

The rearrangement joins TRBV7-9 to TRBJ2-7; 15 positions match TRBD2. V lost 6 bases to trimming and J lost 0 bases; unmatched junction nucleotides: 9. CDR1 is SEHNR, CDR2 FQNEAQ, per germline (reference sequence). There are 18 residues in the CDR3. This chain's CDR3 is CASRPGLAGGRPSYEQYF. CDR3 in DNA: TGTGCCAGCAGACCGGGACTAGCGGGAGGACGACCCTCCTACGAGCAGTACTTC.

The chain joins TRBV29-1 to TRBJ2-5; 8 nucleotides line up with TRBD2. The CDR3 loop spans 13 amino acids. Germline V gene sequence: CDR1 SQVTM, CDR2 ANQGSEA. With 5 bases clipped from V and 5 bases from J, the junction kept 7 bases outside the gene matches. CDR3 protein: CSVYPSGSETQYF. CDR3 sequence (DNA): TGCAGCGTTTACCCCAGCGGGAGCGAGACCCAGTACTTC.

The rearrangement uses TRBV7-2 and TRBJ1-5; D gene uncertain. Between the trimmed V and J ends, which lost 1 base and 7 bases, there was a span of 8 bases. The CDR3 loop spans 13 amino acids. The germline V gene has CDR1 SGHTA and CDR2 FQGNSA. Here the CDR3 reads CASSLGSLQPQHF. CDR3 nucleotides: TGTGCCAGCAGCTTAGGAAGTTTGCAGCCCCAGCATTTT.

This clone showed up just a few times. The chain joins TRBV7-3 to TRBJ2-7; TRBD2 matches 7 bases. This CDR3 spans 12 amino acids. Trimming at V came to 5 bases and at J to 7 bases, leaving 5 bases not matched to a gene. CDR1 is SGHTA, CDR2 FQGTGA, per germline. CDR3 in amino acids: CASSPGGFEQYF. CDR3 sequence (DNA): TGTGCCAGCAGCCCCGGGGGGTTTGAGCAGTACTTC.

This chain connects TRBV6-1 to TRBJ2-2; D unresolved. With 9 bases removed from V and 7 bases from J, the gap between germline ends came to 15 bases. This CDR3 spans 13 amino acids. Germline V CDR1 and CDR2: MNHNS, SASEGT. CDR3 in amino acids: CASNKFRDGELFF. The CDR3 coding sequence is TGTGCCAGTAATAAGTTCCGCGACGGGGAGCTGTTTTTT.

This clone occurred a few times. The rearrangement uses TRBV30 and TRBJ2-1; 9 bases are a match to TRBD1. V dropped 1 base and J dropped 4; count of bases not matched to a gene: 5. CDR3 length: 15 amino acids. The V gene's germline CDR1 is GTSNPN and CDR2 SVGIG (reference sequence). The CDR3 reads CAWSGGQGTYNEQFF. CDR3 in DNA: TGTGCCTGGAGTGGGGGACAGGGAACTTACAATGAGCAGTTCTTC.

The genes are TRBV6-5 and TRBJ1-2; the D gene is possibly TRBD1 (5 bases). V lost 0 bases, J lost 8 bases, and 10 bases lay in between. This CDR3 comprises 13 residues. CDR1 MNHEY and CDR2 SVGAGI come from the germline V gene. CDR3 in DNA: TGTGCCAGCAGTTACTCCACAGGCTTAGGCTACACCTTC. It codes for CASSYSTGLGYTF.

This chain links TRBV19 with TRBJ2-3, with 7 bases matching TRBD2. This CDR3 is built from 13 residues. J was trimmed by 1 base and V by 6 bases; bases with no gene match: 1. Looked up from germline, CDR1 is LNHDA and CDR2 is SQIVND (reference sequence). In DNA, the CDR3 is TGTGCCAGTAGCCTAGCGGGCACAGATACGCAGTATTTT. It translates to CASSLAGTDTQYF. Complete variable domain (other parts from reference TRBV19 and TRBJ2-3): DGGITQSPKYLFRKEGQNVTLSCEQNLNHDAMYWYRQDPGQGLRLIYYSQIVNDFQKGDIAEGYSVSREKKESFPLTVTSAQKNPTAFYLCASSLAGTDTQYFGPGTRLTVL.

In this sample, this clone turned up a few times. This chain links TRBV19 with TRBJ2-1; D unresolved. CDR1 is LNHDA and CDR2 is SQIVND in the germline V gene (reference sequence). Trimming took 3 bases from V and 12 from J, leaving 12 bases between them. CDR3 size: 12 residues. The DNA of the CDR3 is TGTGCCAGTAGTATCCCCCATCGGAGGCAGTTCTTC. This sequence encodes CASSIPHRRQFF.

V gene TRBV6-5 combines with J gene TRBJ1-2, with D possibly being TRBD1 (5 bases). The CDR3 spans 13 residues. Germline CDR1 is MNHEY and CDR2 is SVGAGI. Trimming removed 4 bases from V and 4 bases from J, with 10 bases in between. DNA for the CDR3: TGTGCCAGCAGTTCAGGACAAGCCTATGGCTACACCTTC. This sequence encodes CASSSGQAYGYTF.

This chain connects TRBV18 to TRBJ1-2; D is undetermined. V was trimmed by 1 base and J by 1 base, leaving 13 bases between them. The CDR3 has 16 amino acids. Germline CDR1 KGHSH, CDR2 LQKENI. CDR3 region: CASSPQVSLDNYGYTF. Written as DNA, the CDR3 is TGTGCCAGCTCACCACAAGTTTCCCTGGATAACTATGGCTACACCTTC.

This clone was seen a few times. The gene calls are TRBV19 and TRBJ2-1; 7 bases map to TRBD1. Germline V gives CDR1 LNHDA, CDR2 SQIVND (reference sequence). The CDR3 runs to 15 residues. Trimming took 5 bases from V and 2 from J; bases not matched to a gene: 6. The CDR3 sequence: CASSRTGSTYNEQFF. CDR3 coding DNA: TGTGCCAGTAGTCGGACAGGATCAACCTACAATGAGCAGTTCTTC. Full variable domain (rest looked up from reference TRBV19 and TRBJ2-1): DGGITQSPKYLFRKEGQNVTLSCEQNLNHDAMYWYRQDPGQGLRLIYYSQIVNDFQKGDIAEGYSVSREKKESFPLTVTSAQKNPTAFYLCASSRTGSTYNEQFFGPGTRLTVL.

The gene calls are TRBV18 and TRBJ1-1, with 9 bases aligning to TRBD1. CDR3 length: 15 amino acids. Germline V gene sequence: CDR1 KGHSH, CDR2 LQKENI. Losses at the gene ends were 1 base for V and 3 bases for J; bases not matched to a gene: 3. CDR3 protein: CASSPRQGGDTEAFF. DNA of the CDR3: TGTGCCAGCTCACCACGACAGGGGGGAGACACTGAAGCTTTCTTT.

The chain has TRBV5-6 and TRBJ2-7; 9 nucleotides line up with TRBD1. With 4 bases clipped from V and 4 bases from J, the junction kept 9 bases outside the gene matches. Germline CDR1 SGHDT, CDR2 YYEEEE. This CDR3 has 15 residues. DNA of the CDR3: TGTGCCAGCAGCGACGGGCTGGGACAGGGTTACGAGCAGTACTTC. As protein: CASSDGLGQGYEQYF.

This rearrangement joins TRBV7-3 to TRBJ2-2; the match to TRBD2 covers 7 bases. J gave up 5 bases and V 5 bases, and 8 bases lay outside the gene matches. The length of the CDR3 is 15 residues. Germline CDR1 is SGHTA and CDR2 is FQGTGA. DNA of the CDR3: TGTGCCAGCAGCACCAGACCGGGACTAACCGGGGAGCTGTTTTTT. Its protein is CASSTRPGLTGELFF.

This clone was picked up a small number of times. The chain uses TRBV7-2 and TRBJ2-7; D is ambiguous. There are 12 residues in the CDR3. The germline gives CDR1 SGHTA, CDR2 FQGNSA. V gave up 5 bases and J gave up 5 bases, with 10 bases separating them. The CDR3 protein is CASSLPQNEQYF. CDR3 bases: TGTGCCAGCAGCCTCCCTCAAAACGAGCAGTACTTC.

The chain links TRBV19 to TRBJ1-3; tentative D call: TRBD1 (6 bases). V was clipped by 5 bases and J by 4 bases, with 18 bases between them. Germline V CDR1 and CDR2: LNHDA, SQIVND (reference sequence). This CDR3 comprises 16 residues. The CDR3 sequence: CASSRWSQGSGNTIYF. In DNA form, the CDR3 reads TGTGCCAGTAGTCGTTGGAGTCAGGGGTCCGGAAACACCATATATTTT.

The CDR3 here is CASSSDGSSYNEQFF. For the CDR3, the DNA is TGTGCCAGCAGCTCGGACGGGAGCTCCTACAATGAGCAGTTCTTC. The chain uses TRBV5-6 and TRBJ2-1; tentative D call: TRBD2 (6 bases). The CDR3 runs to 15 residues. Germline CDR1 and CDR2: SGHDT and YYEEEE. Trimming took off 3 bases at V and 0 bases at J, with 10 bases between the two ends.